The present entry profiles one T cell receptor (beta chain) with its context. The antigen is unknown. A multiplex PCR was run with 60 Vbeta primers and 13 Jbeta primers. Data came from immunoSEQ multiplex PCR; TCRdb stores just in-frame clones and leaves some out. This table lists about 83,000 clones. The source of the sample is a study of cytomegalovirus exposure and HLA in healthy donors. CDR1 is LGHNA and CDR2 is YNFKEQ in the germline V gene. The ends lost 3 bases at V and 7 bases at J; junction bases unmatched: 10. The CDR3 covers 16 residues. General observations from the study: Later on, an analysis tied around 17,000 TCR beta sequences to HLA alleles at 0.05 false discovery rate. CMV serostatus stood as the only immune exposure information on hand. Accurate prediction of HLA-A and HLA-B alleles (for most subjects) was reportedly achieved from TCR beta sequences. Later analysis found that TCR beta chains associated with HLA were more clonally expanded than other, equally common chains.

The receptor was isolated from a man aged 18-30 years in good health and CMV-seropositive. V gene TRBV4-2 combines with J gene TRBJ2-1; 9 bases map to TRBD2. The sequenced sample was PBMCs. The chain's CDR3 is CASSHLLAGEVNEQFF. The CDR3 DNA reads TGTGCCAGCAGCCATCTTTTAGCGGGAGAGGTAAATGAGCAGTTCTTC.